What follows are 10 T cell receptor beta chains derived from one specimen sequenced in a study of cytomegalovirus exposure and HLA in healthy donors. Here immunoSEQ multiplex PCR was the method, and the copy in TCRdb shows in-frame clones only, minus some. The sample carries over 100,000 clones, roughly 89% recorded once. The sequencing input was PBMCs. The receptors here all came from a woman aged 18 to 35 in good health and CMV-seronegative.

This chain uses TRBV19 with TRBJ2-7; 8 nucleotides agree with TRBD2. The CDR3 is 16 amino acids. Germline values: CDR1 LNHDA, CDR2 SQIVND (reference sequence). J gave up 2 bases and V 1 base, and 7 bases lay outside the gene matches. CDR3: CASSIVLGGVTYEQYF. In DNA, the CDR3 is TGTGCCAGTAGTATAGTCCTCGGGGGGGTCACCTACGAGCAGTACTTC.

The chain carries TRBV4-1 and TRBJ2-1; 11 bases align to TRBD2. CDR3 length: 18 residues. Germline V gene data show CDR1 as MGHRA and CDR2 as YSYEKL. The V and J ends lost 1 base and 4 bases, in that order; junction bases with no gene match: 9. The CDR3 sequence: CASSQVLVGLAGYNEQFF. CDR3 bases: TGCGCCAGCAGCCAAGTACTCGTCGGACTAGCGGGTTACAATGAGCAGTTCTTC.

This clone was detected only once. This chain uses TRBV27 with TRBJ2-7; TRBD1 matches at 7 bases. Germline V gene sequence: CDR1 MNHEY, CDR2 SMNVEV (reference sequence). V shed 7 bases and J 4 bases; nucleotides not matched to a gene: 7. The CDR3 covers 13 residues. CDR3 coding DNA: TGTGCCAGCAATCAGGGGGTCCGGTACGAGCAGTACTTC. This translates into CASNQGVRYEQYF.

Comment on this clone: The sample has other DNA sequences that encode this CDR3 too. The chain uses TRBV6-6 and TRBJ2-7, with D tentatively TRBD2 (6 bases). Germline CDR1 and CDR2: MNHNY and SVGAGI (reference sequence). V was trimmed by 2 bases and J by 7 bases, leaving 6 bases between them. The CDR3 contains 11 residues. The CDR3 bases are TGTGCCAGCAGTTACGCGGGGGAGCAGTACTTC. As protein: CASSYAGEQYF.

The gene calls are TRBV11-1 and TRBJ1-1; possibly TRBD1 for D (5 bases). Germline CDR1 and CDR2: SGHAT and FQDESV (reference sequence). The CDR3 is 14 amino acids. The V gene lost 3 bases and the J gene lost 6 bases, with 14 bases spanning the gap. The CDR3 bases are TGTGCCAGCAGCTTCCTCAGGGAAAGCGCTGAAGCTTTCTTT. Protein: CASSFLRESAEAFF.

This clone was counted only a few times. The chain has TRBV5-1 and TRBJ2-3, with 9 nucleotides matching TRBD1. Unmatched junction bases numbered 8, after V lost 7 bases and J lost 2 bases. Germline CDR1 reads SGHRS; CDR2 reads YFSETQ. The CDR3 totals 15 residues. The CDR3 loop reads CASLQGAPDTDTQYF. CDR3 bases: TGCGCCAGCTTACAGGGGGCTCCTGACACAGATACGCAGTATTTT.

The chain joins TRBV6-6 to TRBJ2-1; 7 nucleotides match TRBD2. V shed 4 bases and J 10 bases; nucleotides not matched to a gene: 10. Per the germline V gene, CDR1 is MNHNY and CDR2 is SVGAGI (reference sequence). This CDR3 is built from 14 residues. For the CDR3, the DNA is TGTGCCAGCAGTTCGGACGTATCGCGGGGGGAGCAGTTCTTC. Translating gives CASSSDVSRGEQFF.

This clone has only a few counts. The CDR3 nucleotides are TGTGCCGCGAGAAATGGAGGAACCGGGGAGCTGTTTTTT. Its translation: CAARNGGTGELFF. This sequence joins TRBV10-3 and TRBJ2-2; D is perhaps TRBD2 (5 bases). Germline loops: CDR1 ENHRY, CDR2 SYGVKD. CDR3 size: 13 residues. The V end lost 11 bases, the J end lost 5 bases, and 15 bases lay between the germline ends.

The J gene is TRBJ2-1, the V gene TRBV9; D possibly corresponds to TRBD1 (5 bases). V gave up 0 bases and J gave up 2 bases, with 12 bases separating them. Germline V gives CDR1 SGDLS, CDR2 YYNGEE. The CDR3 covers 16 residues. CDR3 sequence (DNA): TGTGCCAGCAGCGTAGAGGGGCAGTCGGCCTACAATGAGCAGTTCTTC. Its protein product is CASSVEGQSAYNEQFF.

The gene calls are TRBV18 and TRBJ1-1, with a weak D call TRBD1 (6 bases). The CDR3 runs to 13 residues. Germline loops: CDR1 KGHSH, CDR2 LQKENI. V lost 6 bases to trimming and J lost 0 bases, with 8 bases between them. CDR3 nucleotides: TGTGCCAGCTCCGGACAGTTGAACACTGAAGCTTTCTTT. Translated, it gives CASSGQLNTEAFF.